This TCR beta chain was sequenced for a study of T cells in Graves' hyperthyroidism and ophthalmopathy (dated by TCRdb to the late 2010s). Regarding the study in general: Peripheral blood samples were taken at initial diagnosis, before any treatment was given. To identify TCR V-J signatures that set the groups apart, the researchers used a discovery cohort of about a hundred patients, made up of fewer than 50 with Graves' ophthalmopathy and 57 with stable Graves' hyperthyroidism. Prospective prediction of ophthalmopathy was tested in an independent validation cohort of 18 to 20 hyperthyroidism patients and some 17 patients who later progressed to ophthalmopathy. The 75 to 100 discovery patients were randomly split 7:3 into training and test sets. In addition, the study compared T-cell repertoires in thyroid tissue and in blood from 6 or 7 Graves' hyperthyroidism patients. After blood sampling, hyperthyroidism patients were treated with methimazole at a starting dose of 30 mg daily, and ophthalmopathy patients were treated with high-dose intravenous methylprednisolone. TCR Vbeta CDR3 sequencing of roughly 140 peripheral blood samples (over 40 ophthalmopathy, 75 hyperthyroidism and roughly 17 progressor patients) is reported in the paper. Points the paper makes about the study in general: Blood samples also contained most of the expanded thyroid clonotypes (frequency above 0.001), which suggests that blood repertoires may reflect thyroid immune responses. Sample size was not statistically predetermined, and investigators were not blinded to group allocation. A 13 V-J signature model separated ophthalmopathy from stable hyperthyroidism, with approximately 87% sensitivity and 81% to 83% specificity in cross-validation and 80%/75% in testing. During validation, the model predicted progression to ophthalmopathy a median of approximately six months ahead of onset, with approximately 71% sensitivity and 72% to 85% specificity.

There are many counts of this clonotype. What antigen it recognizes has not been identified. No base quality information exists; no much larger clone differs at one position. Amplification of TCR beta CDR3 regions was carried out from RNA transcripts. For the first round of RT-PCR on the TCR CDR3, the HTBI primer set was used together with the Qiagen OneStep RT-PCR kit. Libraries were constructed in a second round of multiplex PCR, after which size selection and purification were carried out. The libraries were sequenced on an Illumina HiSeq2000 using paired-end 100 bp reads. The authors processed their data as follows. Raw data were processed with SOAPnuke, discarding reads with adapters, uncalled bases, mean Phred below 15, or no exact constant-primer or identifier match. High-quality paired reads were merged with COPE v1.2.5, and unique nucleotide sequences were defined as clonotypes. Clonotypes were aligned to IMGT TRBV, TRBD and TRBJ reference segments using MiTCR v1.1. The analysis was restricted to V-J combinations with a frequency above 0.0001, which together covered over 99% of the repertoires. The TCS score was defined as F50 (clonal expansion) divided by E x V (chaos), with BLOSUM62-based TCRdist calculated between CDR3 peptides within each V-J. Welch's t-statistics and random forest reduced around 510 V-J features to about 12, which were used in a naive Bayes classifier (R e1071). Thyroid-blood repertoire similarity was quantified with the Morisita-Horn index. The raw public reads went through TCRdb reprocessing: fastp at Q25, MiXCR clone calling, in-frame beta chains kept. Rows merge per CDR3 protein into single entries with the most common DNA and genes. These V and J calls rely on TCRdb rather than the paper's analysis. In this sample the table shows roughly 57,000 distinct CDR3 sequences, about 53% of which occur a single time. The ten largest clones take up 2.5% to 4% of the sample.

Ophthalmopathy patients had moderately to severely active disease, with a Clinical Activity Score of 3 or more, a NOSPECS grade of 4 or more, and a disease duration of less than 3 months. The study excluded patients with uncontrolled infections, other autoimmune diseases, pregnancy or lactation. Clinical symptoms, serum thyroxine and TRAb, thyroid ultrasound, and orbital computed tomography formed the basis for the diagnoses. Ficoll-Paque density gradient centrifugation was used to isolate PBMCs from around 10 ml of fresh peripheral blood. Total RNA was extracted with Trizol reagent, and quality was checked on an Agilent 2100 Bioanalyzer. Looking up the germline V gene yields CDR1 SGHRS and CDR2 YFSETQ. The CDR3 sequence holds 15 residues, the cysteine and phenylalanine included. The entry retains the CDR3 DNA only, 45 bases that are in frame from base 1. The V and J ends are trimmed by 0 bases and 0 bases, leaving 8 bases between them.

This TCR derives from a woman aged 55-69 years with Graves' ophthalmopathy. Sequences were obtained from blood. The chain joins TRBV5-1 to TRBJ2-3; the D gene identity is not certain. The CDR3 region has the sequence CASSLVAVSTDTQYF. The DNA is TGCGCCAGCAGCTTGGTCGCAGTGAGCACAGATACGCAGTATTTT.